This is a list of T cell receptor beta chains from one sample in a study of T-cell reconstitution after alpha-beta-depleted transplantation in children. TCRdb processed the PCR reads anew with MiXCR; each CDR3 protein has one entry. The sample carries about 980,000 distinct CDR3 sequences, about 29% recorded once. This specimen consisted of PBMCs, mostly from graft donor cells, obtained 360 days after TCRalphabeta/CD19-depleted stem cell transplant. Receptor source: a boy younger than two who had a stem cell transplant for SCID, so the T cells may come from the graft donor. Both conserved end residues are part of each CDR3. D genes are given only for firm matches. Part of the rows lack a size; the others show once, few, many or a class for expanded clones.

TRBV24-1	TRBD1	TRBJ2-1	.	TGTGCCACCAGTGATTCCGGACAGGGGAACAATGAGCAGTTCTTC	CATSDSGQGNNEQFF
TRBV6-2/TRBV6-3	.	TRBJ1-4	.	TGTGCCAGCAGCGACTACAGGGTCGCCAATGAAAAACTGTTTTTT	CASSDYRVANEKLFF
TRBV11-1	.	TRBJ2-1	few	TGTGCCAGCAGCTTCCCCCCCTTAAGGGGTCCGTCTTACAATGAGCAGTTCTTC	CASSFPPLRGPSYNEQFF
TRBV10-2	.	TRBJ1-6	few	TGCGCCAGCAGGCCTGACAGTAATTCACCCCTCCACTTT	CASRPDSNSPLHF
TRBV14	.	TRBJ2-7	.	TGTGCCAGCAGCCAGGCAGGGTTGGGCTACGAGCAGTACTTC	CASSQAGLGYEQYF
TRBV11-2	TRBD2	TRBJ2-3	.	TGTGCCAGCAGCTTAGTACTCTACCGGGACTACCCTGCAGATACGCAGTATTTT	CASSLVLYRDYPADTQYF
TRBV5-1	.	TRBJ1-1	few	TGCGCCAGCAGCTTGGGTAGCAGGGTGAACACTGAAGCTTTCTTT	CASSLGSRVNTEAFF
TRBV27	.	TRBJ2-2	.	TGTGCCAGCAGTTTATCTTTAACGGGAGTCACCACCGGGGAGCTGTTTTTT	CASSLSLTGVTTGELFF
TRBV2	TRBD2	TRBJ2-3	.	TGTGCCAGCAGATCCCGACTAGCGGGGATGTTAGGTACGCAGTATTTT	CASRSRLAGMLGTQYF
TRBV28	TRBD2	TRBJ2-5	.	TGTGCCAGCAGGGCGAGCGGGGGGACACAAGAGACCCAGTACTTC	CASRASGGTQETQYF
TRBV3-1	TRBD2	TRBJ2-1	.	TGTGCCAGCAGCCGGGGGGGACTAGGAGGCGATGAGCAGTTCTTC	CASSRGGLGGDEQFF
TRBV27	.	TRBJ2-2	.	TGTGCCAGCAGTTTATTGGGGGCGCATACCGGGGAGCTGTTTTTT	CASSLLGAHTGELFF
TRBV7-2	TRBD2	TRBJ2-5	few	TGTGCCAGCAGCCGAGGGACTAGCAGTATGCGTAGGACCCAGTACTTC	CASSRGTSSMRRTQYF
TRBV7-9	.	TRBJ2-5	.	TGTGCCAGCAGCTTAGCGGGGTCTGCGACCCAGTACTTC	CASSLAGSATQYF
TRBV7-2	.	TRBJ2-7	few	TGTGCCAGCAGCGCGGAATACGGTCTCGAATCCTACGAGCAGTACTTC	CASSAEYGLESYEQYF
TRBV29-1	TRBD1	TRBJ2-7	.	TGCAGCGTCGACATAGGGGGCGTAAGCTCCTACGAGCAGTACTTC	CSVDIGGVSSYEQYF
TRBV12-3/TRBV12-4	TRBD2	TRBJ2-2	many	TGTGCCAGCTGGGGACTAGCGATCGGGGAGCTGTTTTTT	CASWGLAIGELFF
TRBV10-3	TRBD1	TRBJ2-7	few	TGTGCCATCAGTGAGTCCCGACAGGGCCCCAGCAGTGAGCAGTACTTC	CAISESRQGPSSEQYF
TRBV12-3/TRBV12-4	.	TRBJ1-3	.	TGTGCCAGCAGGGGAGCTTCAGGGAACTCTGGAAACACCATATATTTT	CASRGASGNSGNTIYF
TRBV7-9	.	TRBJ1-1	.	TGTGCCAGCAGCCCGAGGGCTGACTACTCTGAAGCTTTCTTT	CASSPRADYSEAFF
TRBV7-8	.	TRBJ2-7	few	TGTGCCAGCAGCCCCCTGAGGTACCCCTACGAGCAGTACTTC	CASSPLRYPYEQYF
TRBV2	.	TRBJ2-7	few	TGTGCCAGCAGTGCTACAGGGCAGGTCGAGCAGTACTTC	CASSATGQVEQYF
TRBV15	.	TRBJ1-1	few	TGTGCCACCAGCAGAGGACAGATGAACACTGAAGCTTTCTTT	CATSRGQMNTEAFF
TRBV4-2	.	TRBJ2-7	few	TGTGCCAGCAGTTATCGAGACTCTACGTACGAGCAGTACTTC	CASSYRDSTYEQYF
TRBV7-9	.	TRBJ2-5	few	TGTGCCAGCAGCCCAAACCCACTAGGAGCAAAAGAGACCCAGTACTTC	CASSPNPLGAKETQYF
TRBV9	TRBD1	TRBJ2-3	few	TGTGCCAGCAGCGAAACAGGGGAAACAGATACGCAGTATTTT	CASSETGETDTQYF
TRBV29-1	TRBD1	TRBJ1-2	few	TGCAGCGCAGGTGGAGGGGACAGCCACTATGGCTACACCTTC	CSAGGGDSHYGYTF
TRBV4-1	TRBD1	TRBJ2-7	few	TGCGCCAGCAGCCAAGGGGGGGCAGGGGGCGCCTCCTACGAGCAGTACTTC	CASSQGGAGGASYEQYF
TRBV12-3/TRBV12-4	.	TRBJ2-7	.	TGTGCCAGCAGTTTACTAGCGAACCCCTACGAGCAGTACTTC	CASSLLANPYEQYF
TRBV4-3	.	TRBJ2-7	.	TGCGCCAGCAGCCTCCAATTGACAGCCTCCTACGAGCAGTACTTC	CASSLQLTASYEQYF
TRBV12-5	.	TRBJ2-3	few	TGTGCTAGTGGCCAAAGAGGGGGAGGTACGCAGTATTTT	CASGQRGGGTQYF
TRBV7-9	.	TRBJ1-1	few	TGTGCCAGCAGCCCCCTAGGGGCGACGGAATCTGAAGCTTTCTTT	CASSPLGATESEAFF
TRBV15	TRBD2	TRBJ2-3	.	TGTGCCACCAGCAGAGATGGGCGGGGGGATAGCACAGATACGCAGTATTTT	CATSRDGRGDSTDTQYF
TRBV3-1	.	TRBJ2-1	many	TGTGCCAGCAGCCAAGGTGGGGGGAATGAGCAGTTCTTC	CASSQGGGNEQFF
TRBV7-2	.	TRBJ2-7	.	TGTGCCAGCAGCTTAGGAGTAGTAGGGTCCTACGAGCAGTACTTC	CASSLGVVGSYEQYF
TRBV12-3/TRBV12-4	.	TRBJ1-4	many	TGTGCCAGCAGTCTAGGGTCCTTTAATGAAAAACTGTTTTTT	CASSLGSFNEKLFF
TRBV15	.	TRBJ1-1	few	TGTGCCACCAGCAGAGATTTGAACGGTGGGAAAGCTTTCTTT	CATSRDLNGGKAFF
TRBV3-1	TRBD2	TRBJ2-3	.	TGTGCCAGCAGCCCTGCCGGGACTAGCGGCACAGATACGCAGTATTTT	CASSPAGTSGTDTQYF
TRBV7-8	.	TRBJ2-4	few	TGTGCCAGCAGCACTGACAGGTCAAACATTCAGTACTTC	CASSTDRSNIQYF
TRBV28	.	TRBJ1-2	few	TGTGCCAGCAGTTTGAGCAAGGCGAGTTTCTATGGCTACACCTTC	CASSLSKASFYGYTF
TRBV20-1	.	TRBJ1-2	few	TGCAGTGCTAGCCCCCTAGGTACAGACTATGGCTACACCTTC	CSASPLGTDYGYTF
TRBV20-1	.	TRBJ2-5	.	TGCAGTGCTAGACTGTCGACAGACCAAGAGACCCAGTACTTC	CSARLSTDQETQYF
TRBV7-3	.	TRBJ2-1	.	TGTGCCAGCAGCCCTGGCGCGCGGGGCACGCAGCAGTTCTTC	CASSPGARGTQQFF
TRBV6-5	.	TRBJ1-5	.	TGTGCCAGCAGTTACTCGGGGAAAGGTCAGCCCCAGCATTTT	CASSYSGKGQPQHF
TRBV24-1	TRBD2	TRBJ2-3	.	TGTGCCACCAGTGATCTGGAGCGGGGGATCACAGATACGCAGTATTTT	CATSDLERGITDTQYF
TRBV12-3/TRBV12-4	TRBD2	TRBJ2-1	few	TGTGCCAGCAGCCAGACTAGCGGGGGGGCTGGGGAGCAGTTCTTC	CASSQTSGGAGEQFF
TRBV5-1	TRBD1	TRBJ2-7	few	TGCGCCAGCAGCTCGGGACAGGGTAGCCCCTACGAGCAGTACTTC	CASSSGQGSPYEQYF
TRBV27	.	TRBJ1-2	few	TGTGCCAGCACCCCCTTGGGGGGGCTAAGATCCTATGGCTACACCTTC	CASTPLGGLRSYGYTF
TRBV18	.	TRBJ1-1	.	TGTGCCAGCTCACGGACCCCTCAAGTTCCCACTGAAGCTTTCTTT	CASSRTPQVPTEAFF
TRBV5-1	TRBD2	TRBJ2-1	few	TGCGCCAGCAGCTTGGAGGTTAGCGGGGGGAAAGAGCAGTTCTTC	CASSLEVSGGKEQFF
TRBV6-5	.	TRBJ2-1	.	TGTGCCAGCAGTTACTCGTTCGGGGGCCCCTACAATGAGCAGTTCTTC	CASSYSFGGPYNEQFF
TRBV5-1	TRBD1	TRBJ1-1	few	TGCGCCAGCAGCTCCTACCAGGGGGTGAACACTGAAGCTTTCTTT	CASSSYQGVNTEAFF
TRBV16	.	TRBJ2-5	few	TGTGCCAGCAGCCACCACTCGGGGGTTTCGAAGACCCAGTACTTC	CASSHHSGVSKTQYF
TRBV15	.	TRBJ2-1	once	TGTGCCACCAGCCAAGAAACGGGGGTCTATGAGCAGTTCTTC	CATSQETGVYEQFF